Listed below are T cell receptor beta chains from one sample, sequenced in a study of cytomegalovirus exposure and HLA in healthy donors. The repertoire was sequenced with immunoSEQ multiplex PCR; TCRdb's copy has only in-frame clones and lacks some. The sample shows approximately 210,000 clones, 79% of them seen only once. The source material was PBMCs. Receptor source: a girl under 18 in good health and CMV-seropositive. CDR3s include the opening cysteine and the closing phenylalanine or tryptophan. The D gene is left open where the match is weak. Part of the rows lack a size; the others show once, few, many or a class for expanded clones.

v_gene: TRBV5-1; d_gene: TRBD1; j_gene: TRBJ2-2; abundance: -; CDR3nt: TGCGCCAGCAGCGAGGGACAGGGAGGAGCCGGGGAGCTGTTTTTT; CDR3aa: CASSEGQGGAGELFF
v_gene: TRBV5-1; d_gene: -; j_gene: TRBJ1-2; abundance: -; CDR3nt: TGCGCCAGCAGCCTGGAAGGGGGAAACTATGGCTACACCTTC; CDR3aa: CASSLEGGNYGYTF
v_gene: TRBV5-1; d_gene: -; j_gene: TRBJ1-3; abundance: -; CDR3nt: TGCGCCAGCAGCCTGGGTGGCGGCTCGGCTGGAAACACCATATATTTT; CDR3aa: CASSLGGGSAGNTIYF
v_gene: TRBV10-3; d_gene: TRBD1; j_gene: TRBJ1-2; abundance: -; CDR3nt: TGTGCCATCAGTGAAAGGACAGGGACTAATGGCTACACCTTC; CDR3aa: CAISERTGTNGYTF
v_gene: TRBV2; d_gene: TRBD1; j_gene: TRBJ1-4; abundance: -; CDR3nt: TGTGCCAGCAGCCCCGACAGGGGGCCTAATGAAAAACTGTTTTTT; CDR3aa: CASSPDRGPNEKLFF
v_gene: TRBV19; d_gene: TRBD2; j_gene: TRBJ2-7; abundance: -; CDR3nt: TGTGCCAGTAGTGCTAGCGGGGGGGCAATCTACGAGCAGTACTTC; CDR3aa: CASSASGGAIYEQYF
v_gene: TRBV30; d_gene: -; j_gene: TRBJ2-5; abundance: -; CDR3nt: TGTGCCTGGAGCAGCCCACAGGGCGTCTGGTTAGAGACCCAGTACTTC; CDR3aa: CAWSSPQGVWLETQYF
v_gene: TRBV27; d_gene: TRBD1; j_gene: TRBJ1-4; abundance: few; CDR3nt: TGTGCCAGCAGTCATGACAGGGGGGGAGAGGAAAAACTGTTTTTT; CDR3aa: CASSHDRGGEEKLFF
v_gene: TRBV5-6; d_gene: -; j_gene: TRBJ1-2; abundance: -; CDR3nt: TGTGCCAGCAGCTTGATCTCGAACGGGAACTATGGCTACACCTTC; CDR3aa: CASSLISNGNYGYTF
v_gene: TRBV6-5; d_gene: -; j_gene: TRBJ2-3; abundance: -; CDR3nt: TGTGCCAGCAGTTCAGGGCGGACTAAGACAGATACGCAGTATTTT; CDR3aa: CASSSGRTKTDTQYF